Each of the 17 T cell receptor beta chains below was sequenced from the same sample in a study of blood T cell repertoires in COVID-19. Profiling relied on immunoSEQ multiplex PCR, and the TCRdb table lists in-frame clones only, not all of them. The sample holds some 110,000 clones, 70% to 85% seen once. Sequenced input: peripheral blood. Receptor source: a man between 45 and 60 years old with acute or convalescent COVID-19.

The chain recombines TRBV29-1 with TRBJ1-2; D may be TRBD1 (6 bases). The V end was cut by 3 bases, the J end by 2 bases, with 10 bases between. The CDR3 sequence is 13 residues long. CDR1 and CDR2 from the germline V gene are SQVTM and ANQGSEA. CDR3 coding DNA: TGCAGCGTTGAGATTGACAGGAACTATGGCTACACCTTC. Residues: CSVEIDRNYGYTF.

CDR3 bases: TGCAGCGTTGAGGGAATCGGAGGGGACTACGAGCAGTACTTC. Its protein is CSVEGIGGDYEQYF. This chain uses TRBV29-1 with TRBJ2-7, with a tentative D call TRBD2 (6 bases). The CDR3 runs 14 residues. The V gene's germline CDR1 is SQVTM and CDR2 ANQGSEA. V lost 3 bases to trimming and J lost 3 bases, with 15 bases between them.

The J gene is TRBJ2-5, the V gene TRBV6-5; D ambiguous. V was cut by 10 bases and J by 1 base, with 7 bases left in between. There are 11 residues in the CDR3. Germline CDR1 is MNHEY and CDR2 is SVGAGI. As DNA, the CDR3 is TGTGCCACAGGAAGCCAAGAGACCCAGTACTTC. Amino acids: CATGSQETQYF.

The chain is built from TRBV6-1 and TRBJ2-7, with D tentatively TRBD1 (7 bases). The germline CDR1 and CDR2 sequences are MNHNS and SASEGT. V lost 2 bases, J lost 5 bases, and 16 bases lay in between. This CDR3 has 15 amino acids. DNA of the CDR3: TGTGCCAGCAGTGAAACAGGGGCGGGGTTCGACGAGCAGTACTTC. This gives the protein CASSETGAGFDEQYF.

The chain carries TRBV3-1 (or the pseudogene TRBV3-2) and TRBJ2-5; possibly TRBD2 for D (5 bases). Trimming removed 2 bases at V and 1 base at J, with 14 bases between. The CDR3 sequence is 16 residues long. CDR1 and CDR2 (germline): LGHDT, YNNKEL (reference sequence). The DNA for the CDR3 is TGTGCCAGCAGCCAACAAGACACCGGGGTCCAAGAGACCCAGTACTTC. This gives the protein CASSQQDTGVQETQYF.

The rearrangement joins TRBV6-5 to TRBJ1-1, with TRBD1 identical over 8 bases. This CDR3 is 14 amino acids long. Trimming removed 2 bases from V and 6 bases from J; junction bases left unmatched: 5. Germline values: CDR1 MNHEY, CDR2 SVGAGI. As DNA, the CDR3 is TGTGCCAGCAGTTACGCGGACAGGGCCCCTGAAGCTTTCTTT. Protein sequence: CASSYADRAPEAFF.

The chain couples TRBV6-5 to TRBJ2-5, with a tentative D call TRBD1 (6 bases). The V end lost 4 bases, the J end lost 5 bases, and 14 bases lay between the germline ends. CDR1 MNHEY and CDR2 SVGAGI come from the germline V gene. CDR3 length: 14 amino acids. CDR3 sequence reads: CASSSLQGGETQYF. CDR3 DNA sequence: TGTGCCAGCAGTTCCCTACAGGGTGGGGAGACCCAGTACTTC.

The CDR3 region is CASSVDWDIYCEQYF. The CDR3 nucleotides read TGTGCCAGCAGCGTAGATTGGGACATCTACTGCGAGCAGTACTTC. This sequence joins TRBV9 and TRBJ2-7; tentative D call: TRBD1 (6 bases). Germline V gives CDR1 SGDLS, CDR2 YYNGEE. The CDR3 covers 15 residues. V lost 0 bases and J 6 bases, leaving 16 bases between the germline ends.

CDR3 coding DNA: TGCGCCAGCAGCTTGGGGGACAGCTCCTACGAGCAGTACTTC. It codes for CASSLGDSSYEQYF. The chain uses TRBV5-1 and TRBJ2-7; 7 nucleotides match TRBD1. CDR1 and CDR2 (germline): SGHRS, YFSETQ. The CDR3 length is 14 residues. The trim removed 0 bases at V and 0 bases at J, leaving 0 bases unmatched.

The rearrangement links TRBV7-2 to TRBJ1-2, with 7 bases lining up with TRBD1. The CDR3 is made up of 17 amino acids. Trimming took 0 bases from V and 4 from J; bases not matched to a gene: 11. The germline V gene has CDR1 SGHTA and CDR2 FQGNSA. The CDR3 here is CASSLALRGTAFYGYTF. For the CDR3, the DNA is TGTGCCAGCAGCTTAGCCCTTAGAGGGACAGCCTTCTATGGCTACACCTTC.

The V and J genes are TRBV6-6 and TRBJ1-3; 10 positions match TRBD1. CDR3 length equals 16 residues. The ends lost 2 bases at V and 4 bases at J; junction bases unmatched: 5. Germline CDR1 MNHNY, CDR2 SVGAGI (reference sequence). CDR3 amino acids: CASSYRTGGEGNTIYF. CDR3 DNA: TGTGCCAGCAGTTACAGGACAGGGGGAGAAGGAAACACCATATATTTT.

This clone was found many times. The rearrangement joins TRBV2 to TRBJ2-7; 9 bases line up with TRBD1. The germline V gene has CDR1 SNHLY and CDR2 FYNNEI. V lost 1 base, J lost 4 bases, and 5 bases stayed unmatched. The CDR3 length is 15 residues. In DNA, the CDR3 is TGTGCCAGCAGTGAAGGTCACAGGGGGCAATACGAGCAGTACTTC. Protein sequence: CASSEGHRGQYEQYF.

The CDR3 nucleotides read TGTGCCAGCAGCGGGGGGACAGGGGAAGAAAAACTGTTTTTT. Its translation: CASSGGTGEEKLFF. The chain carries TRBV9 and TRBJ1-4, with 10 bases matching TRBD1. The CDR3 consists of 14 residues. Germline values: CDR1 SGDLS, CDR2 YYNGEE. Trimming cost V 3 bases and J 8 bases; bases outside gene matches: 4.

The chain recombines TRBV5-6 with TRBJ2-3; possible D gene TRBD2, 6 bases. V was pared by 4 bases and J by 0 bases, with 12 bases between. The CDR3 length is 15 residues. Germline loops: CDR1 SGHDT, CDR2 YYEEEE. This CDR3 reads CASSPGLFSTDTQYF. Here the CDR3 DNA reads TGTGCCAGCAGCCCGGGACTGTTCAGCACAGATACGCAGTATTTT.

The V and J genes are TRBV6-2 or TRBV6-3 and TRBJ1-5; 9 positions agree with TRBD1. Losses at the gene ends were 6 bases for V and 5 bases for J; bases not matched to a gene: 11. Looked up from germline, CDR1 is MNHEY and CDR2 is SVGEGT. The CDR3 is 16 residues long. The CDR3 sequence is CASSPETGGGYQPQHF. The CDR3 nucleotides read TGTGCCAGCAGCCCTGAAACAGGGGGCGGGTATCAGCCCCAGCATTTT.

The CDR3 coding sequence is TGTGCCAGCAGTCCTCGGGGGGACAATACCTACGAGCAGTACTTC. Its translation is CASSPRGDNTYEQYF. V and J are TRBV27 and TRBJ2-7; weak D call: TRBD2 (7 bases). The V end was cut by 5 bases, the J end by 2 bases, with 16 bases between. The CDR3 has 15 residues. Germline lookup yields CDR1 MNHEY and CDR2 SMNVEV (reference sequence).

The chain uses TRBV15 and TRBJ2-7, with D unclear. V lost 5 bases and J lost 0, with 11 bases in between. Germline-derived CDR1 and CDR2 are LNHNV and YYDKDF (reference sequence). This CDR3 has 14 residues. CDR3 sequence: CATSGQADSYEQYF. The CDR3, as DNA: TGTGCCACCAGCGGGCAGGCCGACTCCTACGAGCAGTACTTC.